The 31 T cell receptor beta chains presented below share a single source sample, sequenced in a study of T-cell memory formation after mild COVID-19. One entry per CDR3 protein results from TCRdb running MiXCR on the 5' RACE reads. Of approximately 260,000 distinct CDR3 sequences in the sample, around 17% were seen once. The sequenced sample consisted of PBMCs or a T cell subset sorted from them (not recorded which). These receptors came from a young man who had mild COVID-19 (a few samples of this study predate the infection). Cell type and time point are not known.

Written as DNA, the CDR3 is TGCGCCAGCAGCCGCTTGGGTCCCGAGCAGTACTTC. It codes for CASSRLGPEQYF. The rearrangement uses TRBV5-1 and TRBJ2-7; D is unresolved. CDR3 length: 12 amino acids. Trimming cost V 4 bases and J 6 bases, with 11 bases left between them. Germline lookup yields CDR1 SGHRS and CDR2 YFSETQ. The whole variable domain, filled in from reference TRBV5-1 and TRBJ2-7, reads KAGVTQTPRYLIKTRGQQVTLSCSPISGHRSVSWYQQTPGQGLQFLFEYFSETQRNKGNFPGRFSGRQFSNSRSEMNVSTLELGDSALYLCASSRLGPEQYFGPGTRLTVT.

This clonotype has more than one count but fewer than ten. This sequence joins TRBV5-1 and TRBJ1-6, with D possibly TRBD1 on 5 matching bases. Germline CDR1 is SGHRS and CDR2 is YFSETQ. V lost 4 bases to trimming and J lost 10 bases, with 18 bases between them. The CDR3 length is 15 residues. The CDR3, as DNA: TGCGCCAGCAGCACGGGGCCCGACCAGCCGTCACCCCTCCACTTT. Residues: CASSTGPDQPSPLHF. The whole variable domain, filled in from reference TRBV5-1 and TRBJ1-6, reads KAGVTQTPRYLIKTRGQQVTLSCSPISGHRSVSWYQQTPGQGLQFLFEYFSETQRNKGNFPGRFSGRQFSNSRSEMNVSTLELGDSALYLCASSTGPDQPSPLHFGNGTRLTVT.

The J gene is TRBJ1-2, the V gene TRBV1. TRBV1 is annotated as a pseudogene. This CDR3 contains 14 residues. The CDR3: CTSSQEEPTRCYTF. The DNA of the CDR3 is TGCACCAGCAGCCAAGAAGAACCGACGCGTTGCTACACCTTC.

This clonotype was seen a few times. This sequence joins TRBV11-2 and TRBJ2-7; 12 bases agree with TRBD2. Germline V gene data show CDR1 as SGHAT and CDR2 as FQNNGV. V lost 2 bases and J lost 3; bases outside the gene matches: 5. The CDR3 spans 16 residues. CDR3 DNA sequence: TGTGCCAGCAGCTTAAGACTAGCGGGGGACCGCTACGAGCAGTACTTC. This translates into CASSLRLAGDRYEQYF.

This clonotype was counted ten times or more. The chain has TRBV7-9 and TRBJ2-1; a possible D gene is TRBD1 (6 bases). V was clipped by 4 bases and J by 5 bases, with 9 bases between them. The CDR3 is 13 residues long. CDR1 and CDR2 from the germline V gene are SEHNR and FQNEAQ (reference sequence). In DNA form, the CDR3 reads TGTGCCAGCAGCTCTCGGACAGACAATGAGCAGTTCTTC. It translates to CASSSRTDNEQFF.

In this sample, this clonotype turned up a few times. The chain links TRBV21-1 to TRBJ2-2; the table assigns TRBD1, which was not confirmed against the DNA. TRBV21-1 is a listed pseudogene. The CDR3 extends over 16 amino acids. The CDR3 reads CASSIGDRGRPGELFF. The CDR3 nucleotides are TGTGCCAGCAGCATTGGTGACAGGGGGCGACCCGGGGAGCTGTTTTTT.

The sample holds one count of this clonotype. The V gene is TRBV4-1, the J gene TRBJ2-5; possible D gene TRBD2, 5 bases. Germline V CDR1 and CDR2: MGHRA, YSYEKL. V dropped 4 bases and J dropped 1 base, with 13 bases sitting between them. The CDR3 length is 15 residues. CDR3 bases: TGCGCCAGCAGCCGGGAGTGGGCCTTCCAAGAGACCCAGTACTTC. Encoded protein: CASSREWAFQETQYF.

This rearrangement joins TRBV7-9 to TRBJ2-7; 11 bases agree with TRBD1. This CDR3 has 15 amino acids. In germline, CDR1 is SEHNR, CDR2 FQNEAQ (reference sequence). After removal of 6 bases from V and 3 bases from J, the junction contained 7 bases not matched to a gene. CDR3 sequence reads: CASSSGQGADYEQYF. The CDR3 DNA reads TGTGCCAGCAGTTCCGGACAGGGGGCCGACTACGAGCAGTACTTC.

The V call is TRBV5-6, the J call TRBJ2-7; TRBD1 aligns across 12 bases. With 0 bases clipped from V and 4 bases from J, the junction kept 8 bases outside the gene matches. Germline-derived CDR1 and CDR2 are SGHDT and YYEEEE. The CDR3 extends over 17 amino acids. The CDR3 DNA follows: TGTGCCAGCAGCTTGGATGTAGGGACAGGGGGCGGTTACGAGCAGTACTTC. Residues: CASSLDVGTGGGYEQYF.

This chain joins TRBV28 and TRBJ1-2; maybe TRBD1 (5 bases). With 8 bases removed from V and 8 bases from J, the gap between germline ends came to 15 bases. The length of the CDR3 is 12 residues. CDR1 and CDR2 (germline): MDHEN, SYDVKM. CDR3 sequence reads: CASHSGGNGYTF. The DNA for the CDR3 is TGTGCCAGCCACTCCGGGGGGAACGGCTACACCTTC.

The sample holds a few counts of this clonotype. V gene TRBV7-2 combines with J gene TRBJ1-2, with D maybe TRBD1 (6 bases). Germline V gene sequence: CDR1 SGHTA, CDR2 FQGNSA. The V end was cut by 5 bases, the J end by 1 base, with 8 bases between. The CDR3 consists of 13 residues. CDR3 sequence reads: CASSQDSNYGYTF. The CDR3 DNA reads TGTGCCAGCAGCCAGGACAGTAACTATGGCTACACCTTC.

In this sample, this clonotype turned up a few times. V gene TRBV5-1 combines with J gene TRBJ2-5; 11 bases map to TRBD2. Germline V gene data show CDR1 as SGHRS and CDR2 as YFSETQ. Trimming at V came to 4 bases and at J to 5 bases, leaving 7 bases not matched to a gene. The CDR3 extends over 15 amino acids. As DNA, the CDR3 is TGCGCCAGCAGCGAGCCGGGACTAGCGGTCGAGACCCAGTACTTC. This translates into CASSEPGLAVETQYF.

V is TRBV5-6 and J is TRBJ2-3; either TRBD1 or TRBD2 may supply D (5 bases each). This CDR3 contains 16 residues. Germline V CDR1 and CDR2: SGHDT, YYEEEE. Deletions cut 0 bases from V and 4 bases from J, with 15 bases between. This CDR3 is CASSLEGLAAPDTQYF. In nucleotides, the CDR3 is TGTGCCAGCAGCTTGGAGGGGCTAGCAGCCCCAGATACGCAGTATTTT.

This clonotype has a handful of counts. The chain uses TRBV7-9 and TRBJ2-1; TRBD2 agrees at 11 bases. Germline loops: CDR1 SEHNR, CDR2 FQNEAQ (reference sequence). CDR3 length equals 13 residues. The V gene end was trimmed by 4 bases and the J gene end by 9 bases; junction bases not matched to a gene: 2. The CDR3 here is CASSSTSGVEQFF. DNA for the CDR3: TGTGCCAGCAGCTCGACTAGCGGGGTTGAGCAGTTCTTC.

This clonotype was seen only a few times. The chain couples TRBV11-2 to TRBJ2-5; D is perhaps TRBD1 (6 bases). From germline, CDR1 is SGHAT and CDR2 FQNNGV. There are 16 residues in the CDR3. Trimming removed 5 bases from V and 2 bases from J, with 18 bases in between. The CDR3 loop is CASSPKTGTSQETQYF. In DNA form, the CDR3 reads TGTGCCAGCAGCCCCAAAACAGGGACGTCGCAAGAGACCCAGTACTTC.

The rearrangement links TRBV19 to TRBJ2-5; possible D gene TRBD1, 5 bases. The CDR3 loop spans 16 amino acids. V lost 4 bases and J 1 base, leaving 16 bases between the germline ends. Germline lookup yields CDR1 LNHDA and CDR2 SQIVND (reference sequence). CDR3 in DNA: TGTGCCAGTAGTAACAGCCGCAGGGAACCCCAAGAGACCCAGTACTTC. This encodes CASSNSRREPQETQYF.

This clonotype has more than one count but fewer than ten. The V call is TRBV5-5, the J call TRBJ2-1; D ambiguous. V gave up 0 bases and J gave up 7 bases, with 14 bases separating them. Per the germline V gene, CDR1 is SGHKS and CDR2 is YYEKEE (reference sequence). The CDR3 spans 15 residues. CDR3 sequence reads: CASSLELGRRNEQFF. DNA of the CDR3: TGTGCCAGCAGCTTGGAGTTAGGACGACGGAATGAGCAGTTCTTC.

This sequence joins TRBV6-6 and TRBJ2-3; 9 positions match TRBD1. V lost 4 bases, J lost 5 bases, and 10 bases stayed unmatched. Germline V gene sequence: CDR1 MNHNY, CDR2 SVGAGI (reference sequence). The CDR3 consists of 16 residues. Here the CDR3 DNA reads TGTGCCAGCAGTTTAGGACAGGGGAAGGTCGTAGATACGCAGTATTTT. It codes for CASSLGQGKVVDTQYF.

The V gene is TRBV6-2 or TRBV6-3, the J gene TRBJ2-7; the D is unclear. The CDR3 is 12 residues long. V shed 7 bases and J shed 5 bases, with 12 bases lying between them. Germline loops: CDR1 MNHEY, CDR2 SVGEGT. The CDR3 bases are TGTGCCAGCACCGATGCCCTACACGAGCAGTACGTC. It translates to CASTDALHEQYV.

The chain's CDR3 is CASSYGSTPGGYFF. CDR3 DNA: TGTGCCAGCAGTTACGGGTCTACGCCGGGAGGATACTTCTTT. J is TRBJ1-1 and V is TRBV6-2 or TRBV6-3; D is unresolved. The length of the CDR3 is 14 residues. Germline lookup yields CDR1 MNHEY and CDR2 SVGEGT. V lost 2 bases, J lost 14 bases, and 21 bases lay in between.

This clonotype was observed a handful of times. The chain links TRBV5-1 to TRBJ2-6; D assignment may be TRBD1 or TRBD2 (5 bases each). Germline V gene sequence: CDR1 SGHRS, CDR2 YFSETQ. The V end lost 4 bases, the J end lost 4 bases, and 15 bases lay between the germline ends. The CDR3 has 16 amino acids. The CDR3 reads CASSPRDPSGANVLTF. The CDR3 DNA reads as TGCGCCAGCAGCCCCCGGGACCCCAGCGGGGCCAACGTCCTGACTTTC.

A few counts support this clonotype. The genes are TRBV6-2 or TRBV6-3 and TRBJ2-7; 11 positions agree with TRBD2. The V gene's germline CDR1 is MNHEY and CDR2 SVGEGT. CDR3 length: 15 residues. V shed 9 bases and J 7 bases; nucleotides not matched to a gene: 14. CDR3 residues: CASWTSGLPPGEQYF. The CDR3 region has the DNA TGTGCCAGTTGGACTAGCGGGCTACCCCCGGGGGAGCAGTACTTC.

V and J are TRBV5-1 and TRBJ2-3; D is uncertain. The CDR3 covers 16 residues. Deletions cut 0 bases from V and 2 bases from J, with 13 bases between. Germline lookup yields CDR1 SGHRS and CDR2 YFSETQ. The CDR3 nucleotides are TGCGCCAGCAGCTTGGACGTGGGATTAAACACAGATACGCAGTATTTT. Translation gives CASSLDVGLNTDTQYF.

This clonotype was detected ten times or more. This chain's CDR3 is CASSQEVAGGYNEQFF. CDR3 DNA: TGCGCCAGCAGCCAAGAGGTAGCGGGGGGTTACAATGAGCAGTTCTTC. This chain links TRBV4-3 with TRBJ2-1; 10 nucleotides align to TRBD2. Trimming at V came to 0 bases and at J to 4 bases, leaving 3 bases not matched to a gene. This CDR3 is built from 16 residues. Germline-derived CDR1 and CDR2 are LGHNA and YSLEER.

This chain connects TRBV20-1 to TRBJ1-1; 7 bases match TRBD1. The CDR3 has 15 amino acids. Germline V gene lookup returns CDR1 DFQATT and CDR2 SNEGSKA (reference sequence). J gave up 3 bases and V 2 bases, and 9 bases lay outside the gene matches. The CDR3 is CSARPRQGWDTEAFF. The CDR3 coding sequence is TGCAGTGCTAGACCCCGACAGGGTTGGGACACTGAAGCTTTCTTT.

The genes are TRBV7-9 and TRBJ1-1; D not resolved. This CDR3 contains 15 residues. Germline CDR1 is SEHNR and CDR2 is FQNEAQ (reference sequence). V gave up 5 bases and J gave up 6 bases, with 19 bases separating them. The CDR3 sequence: CASSVGREYPSEAFF. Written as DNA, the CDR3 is TGTGCCAGCAGCGTAGGGCGAGAATATCCATCTGAAGCTTTCTTT.

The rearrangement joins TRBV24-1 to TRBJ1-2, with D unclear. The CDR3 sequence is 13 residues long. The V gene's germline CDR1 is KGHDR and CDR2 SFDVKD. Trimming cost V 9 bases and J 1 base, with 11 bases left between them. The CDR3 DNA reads TGTGCCACCCTTCCACCGGATAACTATGGCTACACCTTC. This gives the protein CATLPPDNYGYTF.

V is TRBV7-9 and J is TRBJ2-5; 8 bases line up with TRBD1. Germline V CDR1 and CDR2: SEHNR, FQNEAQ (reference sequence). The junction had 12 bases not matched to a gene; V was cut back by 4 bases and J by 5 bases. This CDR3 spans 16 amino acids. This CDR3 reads CASSSLITGGLETQYF. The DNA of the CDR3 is TGTGCCAGCAGCTCCTTGATAACAGGGGGGCTCGAGACCCAGTACTTC. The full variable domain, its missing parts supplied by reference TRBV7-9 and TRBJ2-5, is DTGVSQNPRHKITKRGQNVTFRCDPISEHNRLYWYRQTLGQGPEFLTYFQNEAQLEKSRLLSDRFSAERPKGSFSTLEIQRTEQGDSAMYLCASSSLITGGLETQYFGPGTRLLVL.

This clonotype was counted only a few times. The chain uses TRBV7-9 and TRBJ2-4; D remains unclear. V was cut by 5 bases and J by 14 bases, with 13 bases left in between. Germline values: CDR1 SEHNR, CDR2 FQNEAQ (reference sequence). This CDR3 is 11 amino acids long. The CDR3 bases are TGTGCCAGCAGCCGGTTGGGTAGGGAGTACTTC. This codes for CASSRLGREYF. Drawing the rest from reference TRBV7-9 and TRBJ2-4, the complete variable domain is DTGVSQNPRHKITKRGQNVTFRCDPISEHNRLYWYRQTLGQGPEFLTYFQNEAQLEKSRLLSDRFSAERPKGSFSTLEIQRTEQGDSAMYLCASSRLGREYFGAGTRLSVL.

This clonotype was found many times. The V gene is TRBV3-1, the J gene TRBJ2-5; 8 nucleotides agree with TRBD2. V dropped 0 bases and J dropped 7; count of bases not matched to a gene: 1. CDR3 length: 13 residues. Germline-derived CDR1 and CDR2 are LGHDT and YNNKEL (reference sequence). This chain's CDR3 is CASSQDRGGTQYF. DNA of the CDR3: TGTGCCAGCAGCCAAGATCGGGGGGGGACCCAGTACTTC.

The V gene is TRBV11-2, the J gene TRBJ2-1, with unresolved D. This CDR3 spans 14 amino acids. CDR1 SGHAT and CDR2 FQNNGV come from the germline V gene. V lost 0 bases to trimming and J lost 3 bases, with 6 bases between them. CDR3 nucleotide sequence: TGTGCCAGCAGCTTAGATGGCTACTACAATGAGCAGTTCTTC. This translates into CASSLDGYYNEQFF. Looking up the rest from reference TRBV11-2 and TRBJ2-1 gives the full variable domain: EAGVAQSPRYKIIEKRQSVAFWCNPISGHATLYWYQQILGQGPKLLIQFQNNGVVDDSQLPKDRFSAERLKGVDSTLKIQPAKLEDSAVYLCASSLDGYYNEQFFGPGTRLTVL.